The 18 T cell receptor beta chains given below trace back to one sample, sequenced in a study of cytomegalovirus exposure and HLA in healthy donors. The PCR ran on 60 Vbeta and 13 Jbeta primers. TCRdb keeps only in-frame clones here, not all; method: immunoSEQ multiplex PCR. The data show 120,000 or so clones, 80% seen once. Specimen: PBMCs. These receptor sequences come from a female donor in good health and CMV-seronegative.

The chain employs TRBV4-1 and TRBJ1-5; unclear D gene. The CDR3 consists of 16 residues. The germline V gene has CDR1 MGHRA and CDR2 YSYEKL. Trimming stripped 1 base from V and 1 base from J, with 11 bases between. The CDR3 loop reads CASSQVTRTSNQPQHF. The CDR3 DNA reads TGCGCCAGCAGCCAAGTAACTAGGACGAGCAATCAGCCCCAGCATTTT.

The chain carries TRBV5-1 and TRBJ2-3; 9 nucleotides align to TRBD2. V lost 0 bases to trimming and J lost 6 bases; unmatched junction nucleotides: 5. CDR1 and CDR2 (germline): SGHRS, YFSETQ. CDR3 length equals 15 residues. The DNA for the CDR3 is TGCGCCAGCAGCTTGGGTAGCGGGAGTTCGGATACGCAGTATTTT. It encodes CASSLGSGSSDTQYF.

In regard to this clone: Germline and junction disagree at one end, which may indicate a read error. The chain joins TRBV7-3 to TRBJ2-1, with 7 bases identical to TRBD2. Per the germline V gene, CDR1 is SGHTA and CDR2 is FQGTGA. The CDR3 is made up of 16 amino acids. The CDR3, as DNA: TGTTCCAGCAGCTTAACTCGGACTAGTCGTTACAATGAGCAGTTCTTC. As protein: CSSSLTRTSRYNEQFF.

V is TRBV15 and J is TRBJ2-7; TRBD1 matches 9 bases. The germline CDR1 and CDR2 sequences are LNHNV and YYDKDF (reference sequence). Trimming took 1 base from V and 4 from J; bases not matched to a gene: 8. The CDR3 is 16 amino acids. CDR3: CATSRGGGTGIYEQYF. CDR3 sequence (DNA): TGTGCCACCAGCAGAGGGGGGGGGACAGGGATTTACGAGCAGTACTTC.

V gene TRBV27 combines with J gene TRBJ1-6, with no clear D. This CDR3 has 16 residues. Trimming took 3 bases from V and 0 from J, leaving 9 bases between them. Germline V gene sequence: CDR1 MNHEY, CDR2 SMNVEV (reference sequence). The CDR3 reads CASSFRSDSYNSPLHF. The DNA for the CDR3 is TGTGCCAGCAGTTTCCGCAGCGACTCCTATAATTCACCCCTCCACTTT.

The chain carries TRBV19 and TRBJ1-5, with a tentative D call TRBD1 (5 bases). The ends were cut back, 5 bases at V and 0 bases at J, with 11 bases in the middle. Germline V gene data show CDR1 as LNHDA and CDR2 as SQIVND (reference sequence). The CDR3 has 15 amino acids. The CDR3: CASSDSSYSNQPQHF. CDR3 DNA sequence: TGTGCCAGTAGTGACAGTAGCTATAGCAATCAGCCCCAGCATTTT.

The chain carries TRBV7-6 and TRBJ2-1; 9 bases align to TRBD2. This CDR3 comprises 18 residues. Germline V gives CDR1 SGHVS, CDR2 FNYEAQ. Losses at the gene ends were 5 bases for V and 7 bases for J; bases not matched to a gene: 18. CDR3 bases: TGTGCCAGCAGCCCGATCCCCGCGGCTAGCGGGAACCGGAATGAGCAGTTCTTC. Translated: CASSPIPAASGNRNEQFF. Supplemented by reference TRBV7-6 and TRBJ2-1, the full variable domain reads GAGVSQSPRYKVTKRGQDVALRCDPISGHVSLYWYRQALGQGPEFLTYFNYEAQQDKSGLPNDRFSAERPEGSISTLTIQRTEQRDSAMYRCASSPIPAASGNRNEQFFGPGTRLTVL.

The table lists this clone with a count of one. V is TRBV6-5 and J is TRBJ1-5, with D possibly being TRBD1 (6 bases). V was trimmed by 11 bases and J by 10 bases, leaving 12 bases between them. The length of the CDR3 is 10 residues. The V gene's germline CDR1 is MNHEY and CDR2 SVGAGI. CDR3 coding DNA: TGTGCCGCGGGGGGCTACCCCCAGCATTTT. Amino acids: CAAGGYPQHF.

The CDR3 DNA is TGTGCCTGGAGTGGCGGGCAGGGAGGGCCAGATACGCAGTATTTT. It encodes CAWSGGQGGPDTQYF. V usage is TRBV30 and J usage is TRBJ2-3, with 7 bases identical to TRBD2. J gave up 4 bases and V 1 base, and 8 bases lay outside the gene matches. CDR1 is GTSNPN and CDR2 is SVGIG in the germline V gene (reference sequence). The CDR3 runs to 15 residues.

The rearrangement uses TRBV29-1 and TRBJ2-7, with a possible D match to TRBD1 (5 bases). The CDR3 covers 13 residues. Deletions cut 4 bases from V and 7 bases from J, with 17 bases between. Germline CDR1 reads SQVTM; CDR2 reads ANQGSEA. The CDR3 is CSVVTGTLLEQYF. The DNA of the CDR3 is TGCAGCGTTGTTACAGGTACCCTTTTGGAGCAGTACTTC.

The rearrangement joins TRBV7-3 to TRBJ2-3; D might be TRBD2 (5 bases). Looked up from germline, CDR1 is SGHTA and CDR2 is FQGTGA. V shed 6 bases and J shed 4 bases, with 14 bases lying between them. The CDR3 totals 14 residues. In DNA, the CDR3 is TGTGCCAGCAGTCGGGAATTAACCCCAGATACGCAGTATTTT. It codes for CASSRELTPDTQYF.

V and J are TRBV29-1 and TRBJ1-2; D is possibly TRBD1 (6 bases). V was cut by 6 bases and J by 10 bases, with 15 bases left in between. CDR1 SQVTM and CDR2 ANQGSEA come from the germline V gene. This CDR3 spans 11 amino acids. The CDR3 DNA follows: TGCAGCGTCAAACAGGGCTACGTCTACACCTTC. The encoded protein is CSVKQGYVYTF.

About this clone: A junction end diverges from the germline sequence, so it may reflect a read error. The chain couples TRBV11-2 to TRBJ2-1; D unclear. The CDR3 sequence is 16 residues long. Germline CDR1 is SGHAT and CDR2 is FQNNGV. The CDR3 region has the DNA TGTGCCAGCACCTTAGGGATGGGCAGAGCCTACAATGAGCAGTTCTTC. Protein sequence: CASTLGMGRAYNEQFF.

The chain combines TRBV28 with TRBJ2-7, with 10 bases identical to TRBD1. The CDR3 loop spans 15 amino acids. Germline loops: CDR1 MDHEN, CDR2 SYDVKM. Trimming cost V 4 bases and J 4 bases; bases outside gene matches: 7. CDR3 amino acids: CASSWTGTGVYEQYF. CDR3 sequence (DNA): TGTGCCAGCAGTTGGACCGGGACAGGGGTTTACGAGCAGTACTTC.

The CDR3 DNA sequence: TGCAGCGTGCACTACAGCGGCGAAGCTTTCTTT. This gives the protein CSVHYSGEAFF. The chain is built from TRBV29-1 and TRBJ1-1; D gene ambiguous. V was shortened by 6 bases and J by 8 bases, with 13 bases between the two germline ends. The CDR3 spans 11 residues. In germline, CDR1 is SQVTM, CDR2 ANQGSEA.

J is TRBJ1-2 and V is TRBV19, with D possibly matching TRBD1 (6 bases). The germline gives CDR1 LNHDA, CDR2 SQIVND (reference sequence). The CDR3 is 16 amino acids. V shed 5 bases and J shed 5 bases, with 21 bases lying between them. Here the CDR3 reads CASSPNPRGQSYGYTF. Here the CDR3 DNA reads TGTGCCAGTAGTCCAAACCCCAGGGGCCAGAGTTATGGCTACACCTTC.

The sample holds a few counts of this clone. The V call is TRBV4-1, the J call TRBJ1-6; D might be TRBD1 (5 bases). Germline V gives CDR1 MGHRA, CDR2 YSYEKL. This CDR3 comprises 17 residues. Trimming took off 2 bases at V and 7 bases at J, with 18 bases between the two ends. The CDR3 DNA follows: TGCGCCAGCAGCCAACTTGGACTAAGGGGAGAGAATTCACCCCTCCACTTT. Translation: CASSQLGLRGENSPLHF.

The gene calls are TRBV2 and TRBJ2-3; 9 nucleotides line up with TRBD1. From germline, CDR1 is SNHLY and CDR2 FYNNEI. V was pared by 6 bases and J by 0 bases, with 4 bases of the junction left unmatched. The CDR3 consists of 15 residues. The CDR3, as DNA: TGTGCCAGCAGGACACAGGGGGCGAGCACAGATACGCAGTATTTT. It codes for CASRTQGASTDTQYF.